This TCR beta chain was documented in a study of CD8 T cells in Susac syndrome. Sequencing of TCR beta was performed on blood CD8+ T cells and on blood CD4+ T cells. The controls were healthy donors who were matched for age and sex. FACS enriched CD8+ TEMRA cells, while bulk CD8+ and CD4+ were negatively isolated. The RNA input was roughly 0.45 to 1 ug, and it was reverse transcribed with random hexamers. A multiplex approach, immunoSEQ multiplex PCR, amplified TCR beta CDR3 across 54 Vbeta and 13 Jbeta. MiXCR was run by TCRdb on the immunoSEQ multiplex PCR reads, yielding one entry per CDR3 protein. This repertoire shows 90,000 to 110,000 distinct CDR3 sequences, 90% to 96% found once; its top ten account for roughly 0.096%. Trimming took 4 bases from V and 2 from J, leaving 13 bases between them. The CDR3 runs 14 residues. From germline, CDR1 is SGHRS and CDR2 YFSETQ.

This receptor was obtained from a human donor in good health. The chain couples TRBV5-1 to TRBJ2-7; D might be TRBD1 (6 bases). Sequenced: CD4+ T cells from PBMCs. The CDR3 nucleotides read TGCGCCAGCAGCGTCGGGACATCTCCCTACGAGCAGTACTTC. Protein: CASSVGTSPYEQYF.